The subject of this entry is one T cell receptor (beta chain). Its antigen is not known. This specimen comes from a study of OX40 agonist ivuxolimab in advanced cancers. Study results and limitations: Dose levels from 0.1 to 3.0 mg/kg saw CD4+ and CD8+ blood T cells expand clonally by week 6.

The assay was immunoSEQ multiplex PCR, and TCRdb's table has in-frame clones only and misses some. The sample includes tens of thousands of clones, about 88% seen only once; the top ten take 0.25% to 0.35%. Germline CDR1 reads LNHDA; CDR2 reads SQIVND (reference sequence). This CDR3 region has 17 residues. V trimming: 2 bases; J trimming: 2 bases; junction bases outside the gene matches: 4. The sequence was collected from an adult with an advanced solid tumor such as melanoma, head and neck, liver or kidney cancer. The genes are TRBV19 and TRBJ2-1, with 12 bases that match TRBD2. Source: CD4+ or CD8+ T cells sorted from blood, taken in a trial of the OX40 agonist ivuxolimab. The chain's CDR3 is CASSIYLAGGPYNEQFF. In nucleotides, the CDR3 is TGTGCCAGTAGTATATACCTAGCGGGGGGGCCCTACAATGAGCAGTTCTTC.